This TCR beta chain was obtained from a study of blood T cell repertoires in COVID-19. The wider study: Samples came from the United States, Italy and Spain, spanning acute and convalescent COVID-19. Sample material is recorded as cDNA or gDNA derived from T cells, B-cell-depleted T cells, or PBMCs.

As originally analysed: The authors estimated nucleated cell counts from reference gene primer amplification. The assay was immunoSEQ multiplex PCR, and TCRdb's table has in-frame clones only and misses some. V and J calls plus clone size are reproduced from that table; the DNA served to infer D and trimming. Among under 200,000 clones listed, around 88% were seen once. All enrollees were about 18 to 90 years old and from about two dozen US areas. Germline values: CDR1 SGHAT, CDR2 FQNNGV. The V segment lost 7 bases and the J segment 2 bases; nucleotides outside the gene matches: 7. The CDR3 has 16 residues.

Specimen: PBMCs or T cells enriched from blood (not recorded which). The receptor comes from a man aged 35-49 years with acute COVID-19. This chain connects TRBV11-2 to TRBJ2-1; 11 bases are shared with TRBD2. The chain's CDR3 is CASIDGTSGPYNEQFF. Here the CDR3 DNA reads TGTGCCAGCATCGACGGGACTAGCGGACCCTACAATGAGCAGTTCTTC.